This paragraph covers one T cell receptor (beta chain) sequence. After removal of 6 bases from V and 0 bases from J, the junction contained 2 bases not matched to a gene. The germline gives CDR1 MNHEY, CDR2 SVGAGI. The CDR3 has 15 amino acids. Sequencing was performed with immunoSEQ multiplex PCR; in TCRdb, only in-frame clones are kept and a portion is missing. The data contain more than 250,000 clones, 86% of them singletons. This entry belongs to a study of cytomegalovirus exposure and HLA in healthy donors. The receptor comes from a young woman in good health and CMV-seronegative. The V and J genes are TRBV6-5 and TRBJ2-1, with TRBD2 matching over 10 bases. Sequencing was performed on PBMCs. The CDR3 reads CASSLAGDSYNEQFF. The CDR3 DNA reads TGTGCCAGCAGCCTAGCGGGAGACTCCTACAATGAGCAGTTCTTC.